What follows describes a single T cell receptor (beta chain). Antigen: not known. Both 60 Vbeta primers and 13 Jbeta primers went into the PCR. The assay was immunoSEQ multiplex PCR, and TCRdb's table has in-frame clones only and misses some. Of under 200,000 clones in the sample, roughly 79% were seen once. These donors, healthy bone marrow donors, were studied. These data are taken from a study of cytomegalovirus exposure and HLA in healthy donors. Findings and caveats of the study: A list of 150 to 200 TCR beta chains associated with cytomegalovirus was given. TCR beta V segments were, for the most part, productive about 87% or about 30% of the time in an earlier analysis.

Per the germline V gene, CDR1 is MNHNY and CDR2 is SVGAGI (reference sequence). Trimming pared 4 bases from V and 0 bases from J, leaving 13 bases between. This CDR3 has 16 residues. This sequence was found in a woman aged 50 to 60 in good health and CMV-seronegative. This sequence joins TRBV6-6 and TRBJ2-1; D might be TRBD2 (6 bases). The sequenced sample was PBMCs. CDR3 sequence (DNA): TGTGCCAGCAGTTTGGCCACGACTAGCTCCTACAATGAGCAGTTCTTC. It is translated as CASSLATTSSYNEQFF.